The 23 T cell receptor beta chains in this list originate from one sample, sequenced in a study of spatial heterogeneity in lung cancer. General study points: Expanded intratumoral alpha and beta TCR counts tracked tumor mutation counts.

TCRdb redid the calling of the 5' RACE reads with MiXCR, one entry per CDR3 protein. The sample records 9,800 or so distinct CDR3 sequences, approximately 6.3% being singletons. Antigen specificity for these receptors is unknown. The time point was: sample taken at primary tumor resection. The input for sequencing was lung tumor tissue, taken at surgery. Receptor source: a male donor with early-stage non-small cell lung cancer.

This clonotype was seen ten or more times. The library was built for alpha chains, so this beta chain is an off-target read and its size means little. V is TRBV11-1 and J is TRBJ2-1; TRBD2 is a possible D gene (5 bases). The CDR3 runs to 14 residues. CDR1 is SGHAT and CDR2 is FQDESV in the germline V gene (reference sequence). The V end was cut by 6 bases, the J end by 5 bases, with 14 bases between. The CDR3 bases are TGTGCCAGCAGTTTTCTTCGGGGAGACAATGAGCAGTTCTTC. Translated, it gives CASSFLRGDNEQFF. The full variable domain, completed using reference TRBV11-1 and TRBJ2-1, is EAEVAQSPRYKITEKSQAVAFWCDPISGHATLYWYRQILGQGPELLVQFQDESVVDDSQLPKDRFSAERLKGVDSTLKIQPAELGDSAMYLCASSFLRGDNEQFFGPGTRLTVL.

Comments on this clonotype: For a library built for alpha chains, this beta chain is a stray read; little rests on its size. This rearrangement joins TRBV20-1 to TRBJ2-7; TRBD2 might be the D (5 bases). The CDR3 covers 11 residues. The V and J ends lost 5 bases and 6 bases respectively, with 11 bases between them. Germline lookup yields CDR1 DFQATT and CDR2 SNEGSKA (reference sequence). The DNA for the CDR3 is TGCAGTGCTCCTCGGACTGTCGAGCAGTACTTC. Amino acids: CSAPRTVEQYF.

This clonotype was recorded at least ten times. A library made for alpha chains picked up this beta chain off target, so its size means little. The V call is TRBV12-3 or TRBV12-4, the J call TRBJ1-5, with TRBD1 as a possible D gene (5 bases). V lost 4 bases and J lost 5, with 12 bases in between. The CDR3 has 14 amino acids. The CDR3 is CASSSDKTDQPQHF. The CDR3 DNA is TGTGCCAGCAGTTCGGACAAGACAGATCAGCCCCAGCATTTT.

This clonotype was recorded many times. For a library built for alpha chains, this beta chain is a stray read; little rests on its size. V is TRBV10-1 and J is TRBJ1-1; D not certain. The CDR3 runs to 13 residues. V gave up 2 bases and J gave up 3 bases, with 7 bases separating them. From germline, CDR1 is WNHNN and CDR2 SYGVQD (reference sequence). The CDR3 protein is CASSEQAYTEAFF. The CDR3 nucleotides read TGCGCCAGCAGTGAGCAAGCGTACACTGAAGCTTTCTTT.

This clonotype was found many times. This beta chain is an off-target read within a library intended for alpha chains, so its frequency means little. V and J are TRBV7-9 and TRBJ2-7, with 12 bases fitting TRBD2. Germline lookup yields CDR1 SEHNR and CDR2 FQNEAQ (reference sequence). J lost 2 bases, V lost 7 bases, and 3 bases had no gene match. This CDR3 is built from 14 residues. CDR3 in amino acids: CASIGLAGPYEQYF. The CDR3, as DNA: TGTGCCAGCATAGGACTAGCGGGGCCCTACGAGCAGTACTTC.

This clonotype was detected many times. Since the library was made to target alpha chains, this beta chain is a stray read and its abundance is not meaningful. The rearrangement uses TRBV11-2 and TRBJ2-7; tentatively, D is TRBD1 (5 bases). The CDR3 loop spans 15 amino acids. Trimming took 2 bases from V and 5 from J, leaving 16 bases between them. The germline gives CDR1 SGHAT, CDR2 FQNNGV. CDR3 residues: CASSLPGSRRNEQYF. The CDR3 region has the DNA TGTGCCAGCAGCTTACCAGGGTCTAGAAGGAACGAGCAGTACTTC.

This clonotype has a count of ten or more. Since the library was made to target alpha chains, this beta chain is a stray read and its abundance is not meaningful. The chain links TRBV11-3 to TRBJ2-1; 8 positions match TRBD2. The CDR3 is 15 residues long. The V and J ends lost 5 bases and 3 bases, in that order; junction bases with no gene match: 6. From germline, CDR1 is SGHNT and CDR2 YENEEA. CDR3 nucleotide sequence: TGTGCCAGCAGCCTCACTAGCGGAGGCTACAATGAGCAGTTCTTC. Its translation: CASSLTSGGYNEQFF.

This clonotype came up many times. Because the library targeted alpha chains, this beta chain is an off-target read whose size means little. The chain couples TRBV20-1 to TRBJ2-5; 8 nucleotides align to TRBD2. The length of the CDR3 is 15 residues. Germline CDR1 is DFQATT and CDR2 is SNEGSKA (reference sequence). V lost 5 bases and J lost 3; bases outside the gene matches: 11. The CDR3 DNA reads as TGCAGTGCTGCGCGGAGGAGCGGGGGTAAAGAGACCCAGTACTTC. Translation gives CSAARRSGGKETQYF.

This clonotype was seen repeatedly, ten times or more. This beta chain is an unintended read in a library built for alpha chains; its size means little. This chain joins TRBV25-1 and TRBJ1-2; the match to TRBD1 covers 9 bases. Germline assignment: CDR1 MGHDK and CDR2 SYGVNS. Trimming removed 4 bases from V and 8 bases from J; junction bases left unmatched: 11. The CDR3 sequence is 15 residues long. The CDR3 DNA follows: TGTGCCAGCAGTGCCACGGACAGGGGCGGTATGGGCTACACCTTC. Its translation is CASSATDRGGMGYTF.

The table lists this clonotype with many counts. This beta chain appears as a stray read in a library generated for alpha chains; its size is not informative. The V and J genes are TRBV5-6 and TRBJ1-1, with TRBD1 as a possible D gene (6 bases). V was clipped by 3 bases and J by 9 bases, with 27 bases between them. CDR1 and CDR2 (germline): SGHDT, YYEEEE. This CDR3 has 17 amino acids. CDR3 DNA sequence: TGTGCCAGCAGCTCCCTGGTGGGAACCGGGACACTTCCCCAAGCTTTCTTT. It encodes CASSSLVGTGTLPQAFF.

As concerns this clonotype: This beta chain came through as a stray read in a library set up for alpha chains, and its size says little. The DNA for the CDR3 is TGCAGTGCAAGGACTAGCGGGGGCCGCAACGGATATGAGCAGTTCTTC. This codes for CSARTSGGRNGYEQFF. This rearrangement joins TRBV20-1 to TRBJ2-1; the match to TRBD2 covers 13 bases. CDR1 is DFQATT, CDR2 SNEGSKA, per germline (reference sequence). Losses at the gene ends were 6 bases for V and 8 bases for J; bases not matched to a gene: 13. This CDR3 region has 16 residues.

This clonotype was detected many times. A library prepared for alpha chains yielded this beta chain as an off-target read; its size is of little meaning. The rearrangement links TRBV9 to TRBJ1-5; 9 positions agree with TRBD1. This CDR3 is built from 15 residues. The germline V gene has CDR1 SGDLS and CDR2 YYNGEE. The V gene end was trimmed by 0 bases and the J gene end by 5 bases; junction bases not matched to a gene: 3. CDR3 sequence (DNA): TGTGCCAGCAGCGTAGGGACAGGGGAGTATCAGCCCCAGCATTTT. It yields the protein CASSVGTGEYQPQHF.

This clonotype showed up many times. This beta chain is an unintended read in a library built for alpha chains; its size means little. The gene calls are TRBV12-3 or TRBV12-4 and TRBJ1-6; a weak D match, TRBD1 (5 bases). The CDR3 sequence is 13 residues long. Trimming took off 3 bases at V and 7 bases at J, with 7 bases between the two ends. CDR3 DNA: TGTGCCAGCAGTTTGACAGACAATTCACCCCTCCACTTT. Translating it yields CASSLTDNSPLHF.

In its sample, this clonotype was seen a few times. Being off target in a library aimed at alpha chains, this beta chain has a size of little meaning. The chain is built from TRBV30 and TRBJ2-1, with D tentatively TRBD1 or TRBD2 (6 bases each). CDR1 is GTSNPN and CDR2 is SVGIG in the germline V gene (reference sequence). The V end lost 5 bases, the J end lost 5 bases, and 16 bases lay between the germline ends. The CDR3 runs 14 residues. CDR3 coding DNA: TGTGCCTGGGGAGGGGGTCCGGGGAACAATGAGCAGTTCTTC. Translated: CAWGGGPGNNEQFF.

There are many counts of this clonotype. This beta chain slipped into a library made for alpha chains as a stray read, so its size is not meaningful. The rearrangement joins TRBV3-1 to TRBJ2-1; possible D gene TRBD2, 5 bases. Trimming stripped 7 bases from V and 5 bases from J, with 18 bases between. The CDR3 is 15 amino acids. CDR1 is LGHDT, CDR2 YNNKEL, per germline (reference sequence). The CDR3 protein is CASTATSGSHNEQFF. CDR3 coding DNA: TGTGCCAGCACCGCCACTTCGGGATCCCACAATGAGCAGTTCTTC.

This clonotype was seen ten or more times. This beta chain is an unintended read in a library built for alpha chains; its size means little. This chain uses TRBV11-2 with TRBJ1-5, with D maybe TRBD1 (6 bases). Germline V gene sequence: CDR1 SGHAT, CDR2 FQNNGV. The CDR3 totals 13 residues. V lost 5 bases, J lost 7 bases, and 12 bases lay in between. The CDR3 is CASSLQGGQPQHF. CDR3 nucleotides: TGTGCCAGCAGCCTACAGGGTGGACAGCCCCAGCATTTT.

This clonotype was found many times. This beta chain turned up in a library designed for alpha chains; as an off-target read, its abundance says little. This rearrangement joins TRBV7-2 to TRBJ2-2; 11 nucleotides line up with TRBD2. After removal of 4 bases from V and 6 bases from J, the junction contained 7 bases not matched to a gene. This CDR3 comprises 16 residues. CDR1 and CDR2 from the germline V gene are SGHTA and FQGNSA. Written as DNA, the CDR3 is TGTGCCAGCAGCTCCTGGGCTAGCGGGGGGCCCGGGGAGCTGTTTTTT. Its translation: CASSSWASGGPGELFF.

This clonotype is deemed medium-sized. This beta chain came through as a stray read in a library set up for alpha chains, and its size says little. J is TRBJ1-4 and V is TRBV3-1, with 8 bases matching TRBD1. The CDR3 extends over 20 amino acids. After removal of 1 base from V and 0 bases from J, the junction contained 13 bases not matched to a gene. Germline values: CDR1 LGHDT, CDR2 YNNKEL (reference sequence). As DNA, the CDR3 is TGTGCCAGCAGCCAAGGTGGACGTGGACAGGGTTGGACAACTAATGAAAAACTGTTTTTT. It translates to CASSQGGRGQGWTTNEKLFF.

In this sample, this clonotype turned up many times. Being off target in a library aimed at alpha chains, this beta chain has a size of little meaning. This sequence joins TRBV20-1 and TRBJ2-7, with 8 bases that match TRBD1. The CDR3 runs to 15 residues. V shed 5 bases, J shed 0 bases, and the junction held 9 bases outside the gene matches. In germline, CDR1 is DFQATT, CDR2 SNEGSKA (reference sequence). The CDR3 region has the DNA TGCAGTGCTTGGGGGACAGGTTCCGTCTCCTACGAGCAGTACTTC. It yields the protein CSAWGTGSVSYEQYF.

This clonotype was counted ten times or more. Being off target in a library aimed at alpha chains, this beta chain has a size of little meaning. The chain couples TRBV27 to TRBJ2-2; 11 bases agree with TRBD2. This CDR3 is built from 15 residues. The ends lost 5 bases at V and 6 bases at J; junction bases unmatched: 5. Looked up from germline, CDR1 is MNHEY and CDR2 is SMNVEV (reference sequence). CDR3 in amino acids: CASSLTSGNAGELFF. The CDR3 DNA sequence: TGTGCCAGCAGTCTGACTAGCGGGAATGCCGGGGAGCTGTTTTTT.

This clonotype was counted ten times or more. A library made for alpha chains picked up this beta chain off target, so its size means little. The chain recombines TRBV5-6 with TRBJ1-1; D is ambiguous. CDR3 size: 12 residues. The germline CDR1 and CDR2 sequences are SGHDT and YYEEEE. V lost 2 bases, J lost 8 bases, and 10 bases lay in between. The CDR3 reads CASSFSRLEAFF. The DNA of the CDR3 is TGTGCCAGCAGCTTCTCCCGGCTCGAAGCTTTCTTT.

By proportion, this clonotype is medium-sized. Because this beta chain is a stray read in a library intended to capture alpha chains, its abundance should not be given much weight. The J gene is TRBJ1-1, the V gene TRBV20-1, with D tentatively TRBD1 (5 bases). There are 13 residues in the CDR3. The V gene's germline CDR1 is DFQATT and CDR2 SNEGSKA (reference sequence). V lost 6 bases and J lost 7, with 18 bases in between. This chain's CDR3 is CSARRQGWSEAFF. The DNA for the CDR3 is TGCAGTGCCCGTCGCCAGGGATGGAGTGAAGCTTTCTTT.

This clonotype was seen ten or more times. Being off target in a library aimed at alpha chains, this beta chain has a size of little meaning. This chain joins TRBV10-3 and TRBJ2-3; D is perhaps TRBD2 (5 bases). V was trimmed by 7 bases and J by 0 bases, leaving 11 bases between them. Looked up from germline, CDR1 is ENHRY and CDR2 is SYGVKD. This CDR3 contains 14 residues. CDR3 sequence reads: CAIKSGVSTDTQYF. The CDR3 DNA reads as TGTGCCATCAAATCCGGGGTCAGCACAGATACGCAGTATTTT.